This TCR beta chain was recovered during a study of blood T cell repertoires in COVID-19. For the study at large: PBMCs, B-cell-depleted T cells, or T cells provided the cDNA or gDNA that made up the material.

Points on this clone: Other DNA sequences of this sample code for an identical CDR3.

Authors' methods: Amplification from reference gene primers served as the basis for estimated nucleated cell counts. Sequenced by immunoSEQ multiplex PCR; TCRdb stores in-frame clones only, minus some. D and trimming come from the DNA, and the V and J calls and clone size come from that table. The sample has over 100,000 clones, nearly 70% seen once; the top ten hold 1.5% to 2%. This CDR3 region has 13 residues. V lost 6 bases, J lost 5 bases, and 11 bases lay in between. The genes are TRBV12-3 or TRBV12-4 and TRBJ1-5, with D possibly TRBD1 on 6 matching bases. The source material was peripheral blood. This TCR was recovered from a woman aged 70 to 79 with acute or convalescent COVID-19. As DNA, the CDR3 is TGTGCCAGCAGCTTAACAGGGCATCAGCCCCAGCATTTT. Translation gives CASSLTGHQPQHF.